This T cell receptor (beta chain) was sequenced in a study of CD8 T cells in ankylosing spondylitis. General study results and limits: Matched ankylosing spondylitis synovial fluid reportedly contained a significantly enriched population of disease-linked clones. Blood from ankylosing spondylitis patients appeared to carry a characteristic roughly 8-variant TCR beta motif.

A note on this clonotype: No antigen is known for it.

Germline CDR1 SGDLS, CDR2 YYNGEE. V lost 1 base to trimming and J lost 4 bases, with 5 bases between them. This CDR3 is built from 13 residues. Quantitative 5'-RACE was performed with molecular barcodes, and it yielded the TCR beta libraries. TCRdb itself ran the 5' RACE reads through MiXCR, one entry per CDR3 protein. The data show under 450,000 distinct CDR3 sequences, 15% to 20% seen once. Input material: blood, either unsorted or a sorted T cell fraction (not recorded which). This TCR was recovered from a male donor with ankylosing spondylitis. V and J are TRBV9 and TRBJ2-2; no reliable D call. The CDR3 spells CASSVRITGELFF. CDR3 bases: TGTGCCAGCAGCGTACGAATCACCGGGGAGCTGTTTTTT.